The present TCR beta chain was sequenced within a study of beta chain features in type 1 diabetes. Notes on this clone: Its antigen is unidentified. The same CDR3 also results from other DNA sequences found in this sample.

General study results and limits: Significant though moderate, a shortening of TCRB CDR3s appeared in all four CD4+ subsets of Type 1 diabetes patients.

V gave up 4 bases and J gave up 1 base, with 7 bases separating them. Germline V gene data show CDR1 as KGHSH and CDR2 as LQKENI. This CDR3 spans 13 amino acids. The authors reverse transcribed all of the isolated RNA, so sequencing captured expressed TCRB transcripts. Profiling relied on immunoSEQ multiplex PCR, and the TCRdb table lists in-frame clones only, not all of them. Altogether about 930,000 clones are present, about a sixth being singletons, with the ten largest covering 0.02% to 0.03%. Material: naive CD4+ T cells from blood. The chain employs TRBV18 and TRBJ1-1, with D unclear. This clonotype was obtained from a woman aged 18-30 years in good health. The CDR3 here is CASSQGQNTEAFF. The DNA of the CDR3 is TGTGCCAGCTCACAGGGCCAGAACACTGAAGCTTTCTTT.